What follows are 32 T cell receptor beta chains derived from one specimen sequenced in a study of T cell repertoires in cytomegalovirus infection. No cognate antigen is known for these TCRs. Using its own MiXCR run on the reads, TCRdb lists one record per CDR3 protein. Of 50,000 or so distinct CDR3 sequences listed, about 21% are singletons. This material consisted of CD8+ T cells from cultured PBMCs, taken from culture after CMV antigen stimulation. The receptors here all came from a human donor in good health (CMV status not recorded). Some clones in this sample may be carry-over from other donors' samples.

A word on this clonotype: Possible read error: a much larger clone is one base away. This chain joins TRBV7-2 and TRBJ1-1, with D tentatively TRBD1 (5 bases). This CDR3 is built from 14 residues. Germline loops: CDR1 SGHTA, CDR2 FQGNSA. Deletions cut 2 bases from V and 1 base from J, with 8 bases between. The CDR3 protein is CASSLCGQNTEAFF. CDR3 nucleotide sequence: TGTGCCAGCAGCTTATGTGGACAGAACACTGAAGCTTTCTTT. Complete variable domain (other parts from reference TRBV7-2 and TRBJ1-1): GAGVSQSPSNKVTEKGKDVELRCDPISGHTALYWYRQSLGQGLEFLIYFQGNSAPDKSGLPSDRFSAERTGGSVSTLTIQRTQQEDSAVYLCASSLCGQNTEAFFGQGTRLTVV.

V and J are TRBV4-1 and TRBJ1-2; D is unclear. The CDR3 is 12 amino acids. V lost 0 bases, J lost 8 bases, and 7 bases lay in between. From germline, CDR1 is MGHRA and CDR2 YSYEKL. This CDR3 is CASSQERSGYTF. In DNA form, the CDR3 reads TGCGCCAGCAGCCAAGAAAGGTCCGGCTACACCTTC.

This clonotype was recorded many times. The CDR3 protein is CASSPEQSFNEQFF. CDR3 coding DNA: TGTGCCAGCAGCCCCGAACAGAGTTTCAATGAGCAGTTCTTC. This rearrangement joins TRBV7-2 to TRBJ2-1; no reliable D call. There are 14 residues in the CDR3. The V gene's germline CDR1 is SGHTA and CDR2 FQGNSA. The V end was cut by 5 bases, the J end by 6 bases, with 14 bases between.

The J gene is TRBJ2-5, the V gene TRBV12-5, with D hard to call. Germline V gives CDR1 LGHNT, CDR2 FRNRAP. The CDR3 covers 14 residues. Trimming cost V 2 bases and J 4 bases, with 11 bases left between them. The CDR3 DNA reads TGTGCTAGTGGTTTGAGCCACGCCGGAGAGACCCAGTACTTC. It codes for CASGLSHAGETQYF.

The genes are TRBV24-1 and TRBJ2-3; D uncertain. The germline V gene has CDR1 KGHDR and CDR2 SFDVKD. V lost 4 bases to trimming and J lost 1 base, with 8 bases between them. The CDR3 is 14 amino acids. CDR3 sequence (DNA): TGTGCCACCAGTGAGCCGGTAGGCACAGATACGCAGTATTTT. Protein product: CATSEPVGTDTQYF.

This clonotype was detected many times. The rearrangement uses TRBV11-2 and TRBJ2-3; possibly TRBD2 for D (6 bases). The V gene's germline CDR1 is SGHAT and CDR2 FQNNGV. This CDR3 is built from 15 residues. Trimming shortened V by 2 bases and J by 0 bases, and 9 bases separated the two germline ends. The DNA of the CDR3 is TGTGCCAGCAGCTTACGCGGGGTGAGCACAGATACGCAGTATTTT. It yields the protein CASSLRGVSTDTQYF.

The chain couples TRBV5-1 to TRBJ2-1, with 7 bases fitting TRBD1. This CDR3 contains 12 residues. After removal of 10 bases from V and 4 bases from J, the junction contained 5 bases not matched to a gene. Germline V gene data show CDR1 as SGHRS and CDR2 as YFSETQ. For the CDR3, the DNA is TGCGCCGGGGACAGACTTTACAATGAGCAGTTCTTC. Residues: CAGDRLYNEQFF.

Worth noting for this clonotype: A much larger clonotype is one base distant, so this may be a read error. V gene TRBV7-8 combines with J gene TRBJ2-7, with D possibly TRBD1 on 8 matching bases. The CDR3 sequence is 15 residues long. The germline V gene has CDR1 SGHVS and CDR2 FQNEAQ. CDR3 sequence: CTSSPLQGGPGEQYF. The CDR3 DNA reads as TGTACCAGCAGCCCCCTACAGGGGGGGCCGGGGGAGCAGTACTTC.

The sample holds a few counts of this clonotype. The V gene is TRBV12-3 or TRBV12-4, the J gene TRBJ2-7; either TRBD1 or TRBD2 may fit D (6 bases each). This CDR3 has 13 amino acids. V gave up 3 bases and J gave up 5 bases, with 11 bases separating them. The DNA for the CDR3 is TGTGCCAGCAGTTTGGGGGGCGCGAACGAGCAGTACTTC. This gives the protein CASSLGGANEQYF.

In the case of this clonotype: A much larger clone sits a single nucleotide away, making a read error possible. The CDR3 does not close with the conserved phenylalanine or tryptophan, likely indicating a read error. The V call is TRBV12-3 or TRBV12-4, the J call TRBJ2-1; D may be TRBD2 (5 bases). V dropped 4 bases and J dropped 5 bases, with 18 bases sitting between them. This CDR3 contains 16 residues. In DNA form, the CDR3 reads TGTGCCAGCAGTTCCAGCCCAGCGCGGGCCGACAATGAGCAGTTCTAC. Residues: CASSSSPARADNEQFY.

This clonotype was picked up many times. The rearrangement uses TRBV7-9 and TRBJ1-5; perhaps TRBD1 as D (5 bases). The CDR3 spans 15 residues. The V and J ends lost 4 bases and 5 bases respectively, with 15 bases between them. Germline V lookup: CDR1 SEHNR, CDR2 FQNEAQ (reference sequence). CDR3 coding DNA: TGTGCCAGCAGCTACGGCTGGGGGAAGGATCAGCCCCAGCATTTT. As protein: CASSYGWGKDQPQHF. The whole variable domain, filled in from reference TRBV7-9 and TRBJ1-5, reads DTGVSQNPRHKITKRGQNVTFRCDPISEHNRLYWYRQTLGQGPEFLTYFQNEAQLEKSRLLSDRFSAERPKGSFSTLEIQRTEQGDSAMYLCASSYGWGKDQPQHFGDGTRLSIL.

This clonotype was seen repeatedly, ten times or more. In DNA, the CDR3 is TGCAGTGCTAGATTAGCGGGAGGAGTGGTCGAGCAGTACTTC. Translating it yields CSARLAGGVVEQYF. The J gene is TRBJ2-7, the V gene TRBV20-1; 10 bases match TRBD2. V was pared by 2 bases and J by 6 bases, with 7 bases of the junction left unmatched. The germline V gene encodes CDR1 DFQATT and CDR2 SNEGSKA (reference sequence). The CDR3 sequence is 14 residues long.

The genes are TRBV7-9 and TRBJ2-7; no reliable D call. Germline V lookup: CDR1 SEHNR, CDR2 FQNEAQ (reference sequence). This CDR3 comprises 13 residues. Trimming took 1 base from V and 3 from J, leaving 7 bases between them. The CDR3 nucleotides read TGTGCCAGCAGCTTAGGGAGCTTCTACGAGCAGTACTTC. Translation: CASSLGSFYEQYF.

This clonotype showed up many times. J is TRBJ2-1 and V is TRBV7-2; possible D gene TRBD1, 6 bases. V lost 1 base to trimming and J lost 8 bases, with 18 bases between them. The CDR3 is 16 amino acids. Germline V lookup: CDR1 SGHTA, CDR2 FQGNSA. CDR3 in amino acids: CASSLVLGTISDEQFF. DNA for the CDR3: TGTGCCAGCAGCTTAGTCCTTGGGACAATCTCGGATGAGCAGTTCTTC.

This clonotype was seen only a few times. CDR3 region: CASSQERNQPQHF. CDR3 in DNA: TGCGCCAGCAGCCAAGAACGGAATCAGCCCCAGCATTTT. The chain recombines TRBV4-3 with TRBJ1-5; D not resolved. CDR3 length: 13 residues. CDR1 LGHNA and CDR2 YSLEER come from the germline V gene. V was pared by 0 bases and J by 4 bases, with 4 bases between.

This clonotype was seen ten or more times. V usage is TRBV24-1 and J usage is TRBJ1-2; D remains ambiguous. The CDR3 has 13 residues. In germline, CDR1 is KGHDR, CDR2 SFDVKD. Deletions cut 4 bases from V and 3 bases from J, with 8 bases between. The CDR3 DNA reads TGTGCCACCAGTGACCCCGGACACTATGGCTACACCTTC. Encoded protein: CATSDPGHYGYTF.

This chain connects TRBV11-2 to TRBJ2-1; TRBD2 matches 10 bases. The CDR3 spans 16 residues. Germline loops: CDR1 SGHAT, CDR2 FQNNGV. Trimming took 7 bases from V and 0 from J; bases not matched to a gene: 6. This CDR3 is CASTPAGGGSYNEQFF. DNA of the CDR3: TGTGCCAGCACCCCAGCGGGAGGGGGCTCCTACAATGAGCAGTTCTTC. The full variable domain, completed using reference TRBV11-2 and TRBJ2-1, is EAGVAQSPRYKIIEKRQSVAFWCNPISGHATLYWYQQILGQGPKLLIQFQNNGVVDDSQLPKDRFSAERLKGVDSTLKIQPAKLEDSAVYLCASTPAGGGSYNEQFFGPGTRLTVL.

The sample holds many counts of this clonotype. This chain links TRBV7-9 with TRBJ2-1, with D perhaps given as TRBD1 or TRBD2 (5 bases each). Germline V gene sequence: CDR1 SEHNR, CDR2 FQNEAQ (reference sequence). V was pared by 6 bases and J by 15 bases, with 18 bases between. The CDR3 has 12 residues. CDR3 sequence: CASSFSDSEGFF. In nucleotides, the CDR3 is TGTGCCAGCAGTTTTAGCGACAGCGAGGGGTTCTTC.

This clonotype showed up many times. This sequence joins TRBV7-8 and TRBJ1-5; D not resolved. The CDR3 length is 15 residues. V was clipped by 0 bases and J by 3 bases, with 9 bases between them. Germline loops: CDR1 SGHVS, CDR2 FQNEAQ. Here the CDR3 DNA reads TGTGCCAGCAGCTTAGCGGGCGAGTTCAATCAGCCCCAGCATTTT. Its protein product is CASSLAGEFNQPQHF.

This chain connects TRBV11-2 to TRBJ2-7; D is perhaps TRBD2 (5 bases). Per the germline V gene, CDR1 is SGHAT and CDR2 is FQNNGV. This CDR3 has 13 amino acids. Trimming removed 3 bases at V and 5 bases at J, with 11 bases between. The CDR3 region has the DNA TGTGCCAGCAGCTTCGAGGGAGCCCACGAGCAGTACTTC. Translating gives CASSFEGAHEQYF. Variable domain in full (rest from reference TRBV11-2 and TRBJ2-7): EAGVAQSPRYKIIEKRQSVAFWCNPISGHATLYWYQQILGQGPKLLIQFQNNGVVDDSQLPKDRFSAERLKGVDSTLKIQPAKLEDSAVYLCASSFEGAHEQYFGPGTRLTVT.

The chain uses TRBV9 and TRBJ2-7; weak D call: TRBD2 (6 bases). Deletions cut 4 bases from V and 3 bases from J, with 14 bases between. Germline V lookup: CDR1 SGDLS, CDR2 YYNGEE. CDR3 size: 14 residues. CDR3: CASSPRDSFYEQYF. Here the CDR3 DNA reads TGTGCCAGCAGCCCCCGGGACTCCTTCTACGAGCAGTACTTC. Supplemented by reference TRBV9 and TRBJ2-7, the full variable domain reads DSGVTQTPKHLITATGQRVTLRCSPRSGDLSVYWYQQSLDQGLQFLIQYYNGEERAKGNILERFSAQQFPDLHSELNLSSLELGDSALYFCASSPRDSFYEQYFGPGTRLTVT.

This clonotype has ten or more counts. The chain recombines TRBV7-8 with TRBJ2-2; possible D gene TRBD1, 6 bases. V dropped 7 bases and J dropped 2 bases, with 11 bases sitting between them. CDR1 SGHVS and CDR2 FQNEAQ come from the germline V gene. The CDR3 is made up of 14 amino acids. The CDR3 DNA reads TGTGCCAGCAACGTACAGGGTAACACCGGGGAGCTGTTTTTT. Translation gives CASNVQGNTGELFF.

This clonotype was recorded many times. J is TRBJ1-2 and V is TRBV29-1; no clear D. V was clipped by 1 base and J by 4 bases, with 16 bases between them. Germline V gene sequence: CDR1 SQVTM, CDR2 ANQGSEA. The CDR3 runs 15 residues. The CDR3 DNA follows: TGCAGCGTTGAAGGGTGGGGTAGCGCCGTCTATGGCTACACCTTC. Translating gives CSVEGWGSAVYGYTF.

The table lists this clonotype with a few counts. V is TRBV11-2 and J is TRBJ1-5, with D hard to call. The CDR3 sequence is 13 residues long. Trimming took off 3 bases at V and 1 base at J, with 4 bases between the two ends. In germline, CDR1 is SGHAT, CDR2 FQNNGV. CDR3 coding DNA: TGTGCCAGCAGCTTCGACAGCAATCAGCCCCAGCATTTT. Translation: CASSFDSNQPQHF.

This chain links TRBV9 with TRBJ2-1, with D possibly TRBD2 on 6 matching bases. Trimming took off 4 bases at V and 7 bases at J, with 18 bases between the two ends. Per the germline V gene, CDR1 is SGDLS and CDR2 is YYNGEE. This CDR3 is built from 15 residues. Written as DNA, the CDR3 is TGTGCCAGCAGCCCAGGCGGGACTGCCGAGAATGAGCAGTTCTTC. Its translation is CASSPGGTAENEQFF.

The table lists this clonotype with many counts. The chain is built from TRBV12-3 or TRBV12-4 and TRBJ2-7; D remains unclear. Trimming pared 1 base from V and 3 bases from J, leaving 7 bases between. This CDR3 contains 13 residues. As DNA, the CDR3 is TGTGCCAGCAGTTTAGGAGCGAACTACGAGCAGTACTTC. Its protein is CASSLGANYEQYF.

In this sample, this clonotype turned up many times. This chain links TRBV7-2 with TRBJ2-5, with a weak D call TRBD2 (6 bases). CDR3 size: 15 residues. Trimming took off 2 bases at V and 0 bases at J, with 10 bases between the two ends. Germline V gene lookup returns CDR1 SGHTA and CDR2 FQGNSA. CDR3 in DNA: TGTGCCAGCAGCTTACTGACTAGTCACCAAGAGACCCAGTACTTC. It yields the protein CASSLLTSHQETQYF.

There are many counts of this clonotype. The chain carries TRBV11-1 and TRBJ2-1, with D perhaps matching TRBD2 (5 bases). With 3 bases removed from V and 6 bases from J, the gap between germline ends came to 6 bases. Germline-derived CDR1 and CDR2 are SGHAT and FQDESV (reference sequence). CDR3 length: 12 amino acids. In DNA form, the CDR3 reads TGTGCCAGCAGCTTGGCGGGCAATGAGCAGTTCTTC. It yields the protein CASSLAGNEQFF.

This clonotype was detected ten times or more. The genes are TRBV5-1 and TRBJ2-1; either TRBD1 or TRBD2 may supply D (5 bases each). V lost 4 bases, J lost 4 bases, and 18 bases lay in between. This CDR3 spans 16 amino acids. The germline gives CDR1 SGHRS, CDR2 YFSETQ. The CDR3 DNA reads as TGCGCCAGCAGCCTAACATCCCCGGGGCCTTACAATGAGCAGTTCTTC. Its translation is CASSLTSPGPYNEQFF.

A single count supports this clonotype. This chain links TRBV27 with TRBJ2-7; the D is unclear. There are 14 residues in the CDR3. Germline V gene data show CDR1 as MNHEY and CDR2 as SMNVEV (reference sequence). With 3 bases removed from V and 0 bases from J, the gap between germline ends came to 9 bases. CDR3 protein: CASSFDPDSYEQYF. The CDR3 nucleotides are TGTGCCAGCAGTTTTGACCCGGACTCCTACGAGCAGTACTTC.

This clonotype was observed at least ten times. The chain combines TRBV7-2 with TRBJ1-4, with D maybe TRBD1 (6 bases). CDR1 and CDR2 from the germline V gene are SGHTA and FQGNSA. CDR3 length: 15 residues. V lost 0 bases and J lost 8, with 13 bases in between. The CDR3 DNA sequence: TGTGCCAGCAGCTTAGCGCGAGGGGGGAGGGAAAAACTGTTTTTT. It specifies CASSLARGGREKLFF.

Worth noting for this clonotype: A much larger clone lies a single base off, so this may be a read error. The chain joins TRBV7-2 to TRBJ2-1, with 8 bases fitting TRBD2. Per the germline V gene, CDR1 is SGHTA and CDR2 is FQGNSA. This CDR3 comprises 15 residues. The CDR3 sequence is CANSLVAGIINEQFF. CDR3 sequence (DNA): TGTGCCAACAGCCTCGTAGCGGGAATAATCAATGAGCAGTTCTTC.